A single sample gave rise to the 32 T cell receptor beta chains below, sequenced in a study of blood T cell repertoires in COVID-19. Clones were read by immunoSEQ multiplex PCR, and TCRdb kept only the in-frame ones, dropping some. The data show 200,000 to 300,000 clones, around 82% seen once. Sequenced: peripheral blood. All receptors come from a human donor in a cohort sampled during active COVID-19.

This rearrangement joins TRBV7-9 to TRBJ1-1; 8 bases fit TRBD1. Germline V gene data show CDR1 as SEHNR and CDR2 as FQNEAQ (reference sequence). The V and J ends lost 5 bases and 4 bases, in that order; junction bases with no gene match: 9. CDR3 length: 15 residues. The CDR3 loop is CASSGQGALFTEAFF. Here the CDR3 DNA reads TGTGCCAGCAGCGGGCAGGGGGCTTTGTTCACTGAAGCTTTCTTT.

A single count supports this clone. J is TRBJ1-2 and V is TRBV9, with D hard to call. The CDR3 runs to 13 residues. V dropped 4 bases and J dropped 8 bases, with 15 bases sitting between them. Germline V gives CDR1 SGDLS, CDR2 YYNGEE. CDR3: CASSSRKTEGYTF. The CDR3 nucleotides are TGTGCCAGCAGCAGCCGTAAAACAGAAGGCTACACCTTC. Combining the CDR3 with reference TRBV9 and TRBJ1-2 gives the whole variable domain DSGVTQTPKHLITATGQRVTLRCSPRSGDLSVYWYQQSLDQGLQFLIQYYNGEERAKGNILERFSAQQFPDLHSELNLSSLELGDSALYFCASSSRKTEGYTFGSGTRLTVV.

The table lists this clone with a count of one. The chain carries TRBV6-6 and TRBJ1-1; no firm D call. The germline V gene has CDR1 MNHNY and CDR2 SVGAGI (reference sequence). Trimming left V 8 bases short and J 0 bases short, with 10 bases between. The CDR3 consists of 13 residues. DNA for the CDR3: TGTGCCAGCTTACAGCGGTTGAACACTGAAGCTTTCTTT. Translating it yields CASLQRLNTEAFF.

The chain carries TRBV6-6 and TRBJ1-6; 12 positions match TRBD1. V was pared by 10 bases and J by 9 bases, with 7 bases of the junction left unmatched. CDR3 length: 14 amino acids. Germline CDR1 and CDR2: MNHNY and SVGAGI (reference sequence). CDR3 DNA sequence: TGTGCCACCTGGGGACAGGGGGCGAGTTCACCCCTCCACTTT. It is translated as CATWGQGASSPLHF.

The rearrangement uses TRBV5-1 and TRBJ1-1; a weak D match, TRBD1 (5 bases). Trimming took 0 bases from V and 6 from J, leaving 9 bases between them. From germline, CDR1 is SGHRS and CDR2 YFSETQ. This CDR3 region has 13 residues. CDR3 sequence: CASSLVGGAEAFF. DNA for the CDR3: TGCGCCAGCAGCTTGGTCGGGGGAGCTGAAGCTTTCTTT.

The V gene is TRBV4-1, the J gene TRBJ2-1, with 8 bases identical to TRBD1. V dropped 0 bases and J dropped 2; count of bases not matched to a gene: 3. This CDR3 is built from 16 residues. Germline CDR1 and CDR2: MGHRA and YSYEKL. CDR3 sequence reads: CASSQDEGQAYNEQFF. The CDR3 DNA follows: TGCGCCAGCAGCCAAGATGAGGGACAGGCCTACAATGAGCAGTTCTTC.

The genes are TRBV13 and TRBJ2-7; the match to TRBD1 covers 8 bases. The CDR3 length is 16 residues. The V and J ends lost 5 bases and 0 bases, in that order; junction bases with no gene match: 9. Germline CDR1 PRHDT, CDR2 FYEKMQ (reference sequence). Written as DNA, the CDR3 is TGTGCCAGCAGCCTCAGCGGACAGGGTATCTCCTACGAGCAGTACTTC. This sequence encodes CASSLSGQGISYEQYF.

This rearrangement joins TRBV27 to TRBJ1-2; D is possibly TRBD1 (6 bases). V was cut by 10 bases and J by 4 bases, with 22 bases left in between. The CDR3 spans 15 residues. Germline V gene lookup returns CDR1 MNHEY and CDR2 SMNVEV (reference sequence). Here the CDR3 reads CATRGTLFGGYGYTF. The DNA for the CDR3 is TGTGCCACCAGAGGGACACTCTTTGGGGGCTATGGCTACACCTTC.

The rearrangement joins TRBV5-1 to TRBJ2-5; 11 bases fit TRBD2. Germline V gene data show CDR1 as SGHRS and CDR2 as YFSETQ. V shed 3 bases and J 7 bases; nucleotides not matched to a gene: 8. The CDR3 has 15 residues. CDR3 nucleotides: TGCGCCAGCAGCTCTGGGGGGACTAGCGGTGGGACCCAGTACTTC. It codes for CASSSGGTSGGTQYF.

This chain connects TRBV4-1 to TRBJ1-2, with a possible D match to TRBD1 (6 bases). This CDR3 spans 15 amino acids. The V gene lost 0 bases and the J gene lost 4 bases, with 12 bases spanning the gap. Germline-derived CDR1 and CDR2 are MGHRA and YSYEKL. The CDR3 region has the DNA TGCGCCAGCAGCCAAGAAGGACAGAAGCTCTATGGCTACACCTTC. Translating gives CASSQEGQKLYGYTF.

The CDR3 DNA sequence: TGTGCCACCAGCAGAGATTACGGGGGATCACCCCTCCACTTT. It specifies CATSRDYGGSPLHF. The rearrangement joins TRBV15 to TRBJ1-6; a weak D match, TRBD1 (5 bases). The ends were cut back, 0 bases at V and 10 bases at J, with 10 bases in the middle. Germline V gene data show CDR1 as LNHNV and CDR2 as YYDKDF (reference sequence). The CDR3 length is 14 residues.

This chain joins TRBV5-1 and TRBJ2-5, with 11 positions matching TRBD1. Trimming took 4 bases from V and 1 from J; bases not matched to a gene: 6. Germline V gene data show CDR1 as SGHRS and CDR2 as YFSETQ. The CDR3 covers 16 residues. CDR3 sequence reads: CASSPGTGGIQETQYF. CDR3 in DNA: TGCGCCAGCAGCCCAGGGACAGGGGGGATCCAAGAGACCCAGTACTTC.

J is TRBJ2-3 and V is TRBV27; the match to TRBD1 covers 8 bases. V lost 5 bases and J lost 2; bases outside the gene matches: 6. Germline CDR1 is MNHEY and CDR2 is SMNVEV (reference sequence). This CDR3 comprises 15 residues. The CDR3, as DNA: TGTGCCAGCAGTACCCGGACAGGGACCACAGATACGCAGTATTTT. Its protein product is CASSTRTGTTDTQYF.

V usage is TRBV7-6 and J usage is TRBJ2-7; maybe TRBD2 (5 bases). CDR1 is SGHVS and CDR2 is FNYEAQ in the germline V gene. The length of the CDR3 is 13 residues. V shed 5 bases and J shed 5 bases, with 13 bases lying between them. Written as DNA, the CDR3 is TGTGCCAGCAGCCGCCGGGATTTCGACGAGCAGTACTTC. This translates into CASSRRDFDEQYF.

This clone was seen only once. The CDR3: CASSMGQGRTDTQYF. The CDR3 nucleotides read TGTGCCAGTAGTATGGGACAGGGGCGGACAGATACGCAGTATTTT. J is TRBJ2-3 and V is TRBV19; 10 nucleotides match TRBD1. The CDR3 spans 15 residues. Germline V gene sequence: CDR1 LNHDA, CDR2 SQIVND (reference sequence). V was clipped by 3 bases and J by 3 bases; unmatched bases: 3.

The chain joins TRBV4-2 to TRBJ2-1, with a weak D call TRBD2 (6 bases). This CDR3 is built from 16 residues. The V and J ends lost 6 bases and 3 bases respectively, with 18 bases between them. Germline lookup yields CDR1 LGHNA and CDR2 YNFKEQ. The CDR3 reads CASRLLREFNYNEQFF. The DNA for the CDR3 is TGTGCCAGCAGACTTCTTCGGGAGTTTAACTACAATGAGCAGTTCTTC.

This chain links TRBV6-2 or TRBV6-3 with TRBJ1-4, with unresolved D. This CDR3 contains 17 residues. V was cut by 6 bases and J by 7 bases, with 24 bases left in between. The germline V gene has CDR1 MNHEY and CDR2 SVGEGT. The CDR3 sequence is CASSSQPGRRIGEKLFF. Written as DNA, the CDR3 is TGTGCCAGCAGCAGCCAACCCGGGAGAAGGATTGGTGAAAAACTGTTTTTT.

The rearrangement joins TRBV12-3 or TRBV12-4 to TRBJ2-5, with 7 bases that match TRBD2. After removal of 3 bases from V and 5 bases from J, the junction contained 3 bases not matched to a gene. The CDR3 sequence is 13 residues long. The CDR3 region has the DNA TGTGCCAGCAGTTTCGGAGCGGGGGAGACCCAGTACTTC. The encoded protein is CASSFGAGETQYF.

V gene TRBV6-2 or TRBV6-3 combines with J gene TRBJ1-2, with D tentatively TRBD1 (5 bases). The length of the CDR3 is 14 residues. Per germline, CDR1 MNHEY and CDR2 SVGEGT. V was cut by 5 bases and J by 5 bases, with 15 bases left in between. Here the CDR3 reads CASSPDSPVYGYTF. The DNA for the CDR3 is TGTGCCAGCAGTCCCGACAGTCCCGTTTATGGCTACACCTTC.

This rearrangement joins TRBV5-6 to TRBJ1-2, with TRBD1 matching 11 bases. This CDR3 spans 19 amino acids. The V segment lost 2 bases and the J segment 0 bases; nucleotides outside the gene matches: 12. Germline-derived CDR1 and CDR2 are SGHDT and YYEEEE. As DNA, the CDR3 is TGTGCCAGCAGCTTCCTGAGAGCCCCGGGACAGGGGGCTAACTATGGCTACACCTTC. It is translated as CASSFLRAPGQGANYGYTF.

The chain carries TRBV7-2 and TRBJ2-1, with TRBD2 matching over 7 bases. V gave up 4 bases and J gave up 2 bases; unmatched junction bases: 2. The germline V gene encodes CDR1 SGHTA and CDR2 FQGNSA. CDR3 size: 14 residues. The CDR3 DNA sequence: TGTGCCAGCAGCTCCCTAGCGGCCTACAATGAGCAGTTCTTC. This sequence encodes CASSSLAAYNEQFF.

The chain recombines TRBV4-2 with TRBJ1-3, with unresolved D. Germline lookup yields CDR1 LGHNA and CDR2 YNFKEQ. The CDR3 loop spans 15 amino acids. Trimming removed 4 bases at V and 1 base at J, with 11 bases between. CDR3 sequence: CASSPRLLSGNTIYF. The CDR3 region has the DNA TGTGCCAGCAGCCCACGGTTACTTTCTGGAAACACCATATATTTT.

This clone appeared a few times. This sequence joins TRBV6-5 and TRBJ1-5; D possibly corresponds to TRBD1 (6 bases). V shed 7 bases and J shed 2 bases, with 15 bases lying between them. This CDR3 region has 15 residues. CDR1 MNHEY and CDR2 SVGAGI come from the germline V gene. The CDR3 sequence is CASKEDRSGNQPQHF. CDR3 DNA sequence: TGTGCCAGCAAAGAAGACAGGTCGGGCAATCAGCCCCAGCATTTT.

The chain joins TRBV5-1 to TRBJ1-5; TRBD1 agrees at 8 bases. The junction had 7 bases not matched to a gene; V was cut back by 7 bases and J by 7 bases. CDR3 length equals 13 residues. Germline V gives CDR1 SGHRS, CDR2 YFSETQ. The chain's CDR3 is CASATGAGQPQHF. CDR3 in DNA: TGCGCCAGCGCGACAGGGGCTGGACAGCCCCAGCATTTT. The full variable domain, completed using reference TRBV5-1 and TRBJ1-5, is KAGVTQTPRYLIKTRGQQVTLSCSPISGHRSVSWYQQTPGQGLQFLFEYFSETQRNKGNFPGRFSGRQFSNSRSEMNVSTLELGDSALYLCASATGAGQPQHFGDGTRLSIL.

V and J are TRBV18 and TRBJ1-5, with 7 bases matching TRBD1. Germline V gives CDR1 KGHSH, CDR2 LQKENI. V shed 1 base, J shed 4 bases, and the junction held 1 base outside the gene matches. The CDR3 spans 14 residues. The CDR3 DNA is TGTGCCAGCTCACCACGACAGGGAAATCAGCCCCAGCATTTT. Translating it yields CASSPRQGNQPQHF.

The chain joins TRBV28 to TRBJ1-1, with 9 bases matching TRBD1. Germline V gene sequence: CDR1 MDHEN, CDR2 SYDVKM. Trimming removed 5 bases from V and 0 bases from J; junction bases left unmatched: 4. The CDR3 is 15 residues long. The CDR3 nucleotides are TGTGCCAGCAGTCCCCGGGACAGGGTGAACACTGAAGCTTTCTTT. Translated, it gives CASSPRDRVNTEAFF.

In this sample, this clone turned up once. The V and J genes are TRBV24-1 and TRBJ1-1, with D uncertain. The CDR3 runs to 9 residues. V was shortened by 12 bases and J by 10 bases, with 11 bases between the two germline ends. Germline lookup yields CDR1 KGHDR and CDR2 SFDVKD. The CDR3 spells CAPGEVAFF. As DNA, the CDR3 is TGTGCCCCCGGGGAGGTAGCTTTCTTT.

This CDR3 is CASSLGDYSNQPQHF. DNA of the CDR3: TGCGCCAGCAGCCTCGGAGATTATAGCAATCAGCCCCAGCATTTT. The chain has TRBV4-1 and TRBJ1-5; D unresolved. Germline assignment: CDR1 MGHRA and CDR2 YSYEKL. The CDR3 spans 15 residues. V dropped 4 bases and J dropped 0 bases, with 10 bases sitting between them.

This rearrangement joins TRBV4-3 to TRBJ1-1; maybe TRBD1 (6 bases). Trimming cost V 6 bases and J 5 bases, with 19 bases left between them. CDR3 length equals 15 residues. Germline V gene lookup returns CDR1 LGHNA and CDR2 YSLEER. The CDR3 region is CASSPWGGGRTEAFF. In DNA form, the CDR3 reads TGCGCCAGCAGTCCCTGGGGAGGGGGAAGGACTGAAGCTTTCTTT.

The rearrangement uses TRBV6-5 and TRBJ1-2; possible D gene TRBD1, 6 bases. The V gene's germline CDR1 is MNHEY and CDR2 SVGAGI. The CDR3 has 13 amino acids. Trimming pared 4 bases from V and 8 bases from J, leaving 14 bases between. CDR3: CASSSWSGEGYTF. The DNA of the CDR3 is TGTGCCAGCAGTTCGTGGTCAGGGGAAGGCTACACCTTC.

As concerns this clone: The same CDR3 arises from other DNA sequences in this sample as well. V gene TRBV19 combines with J gene TRBJ1-5; 8 nucleotides line up with TRBD1. Trimming took 5 bases from V and 2 from J; bases not matched to a gene: 5. From germline, CDR1 is LNHDA and CDR2 SQIVND (reference sequence). The CDR3 spans 15 residues. CDR3 DNA sequence: TGTGCCAGTAGTCGCGGACAGGGACGCAATCAGCCCCAGCATTTT. It specifies CASSRGQGRNQPQHF.

This clone was detected only once. The CDR3 here is CAIRGQGSRIVYGYTF. The DNA for the CDR3 is TGTGCCATCAGGGGACAGGGCTCCAGGATCGTCTATGGCTACACCTTC. The V call is TRBV10-3, the J call TRBJ1-2; 9 nucleotides agree with TRBD1. CDR1 is ENHRY and CDR2 is SYGVKD in the germline V gene. The CDR3 loop spans 16 amino acids. V trimming: 6 bases; J trimming: 4 bases; junction bases outside the gene matches: 12.